A single sample is the source of the 30 T cell receptor beta chains below, sequenced in a study of regulatory T cells in long-lasting Graves disease. Time point meaning: newly diagnosed GD, antithyroid drugs for less than 3 months. PBMC-extracted RNA yielded the TCR library. HTBI primers from iRepertoire and Arm-PCR of CDR3 regions yielded the TCR beta libraries. TCRdb ran MiXCR on the multiplex PCR reads and lists one entry per CDR3 protein. The sample lists hundreds of thousands of distinct CDR3 sequences, 16% occurring once. The sample was also reused in another study, on T cells in Graves' hyperthyroidism and ophthalmopathy.

This specimen was peripheral blood mononuclear cells (PBMCs), taken at new diagnosis, from a patient treated with antithyroid drugs. These receptors were collected from a young woman with Graves disease.

This clonotype was seen at least ten times. The chain is built from TRBV27 and TRBJ1-6; maybe TRBD1 (6 bases). The CDR3 contains 14 residues. Trimming removed 3 bases at V and 8 bases at J, with 11 bases between. The germline CDR1 and CDR2 sequences are MNHEY and SMNVEV (reference sequence). CDR3 bases: TGTGCCAGCAGTTTTGGGGGCGCAGATTCACCCCTCCACTTT. This codes for CASSFGGADSPLHF.

This clonotype was picked up many times. This chain connects TRBV12-3 or TRBV12-4 to TRBJ2-7, with 11 nucleotides matching TRBD1. J gave up 9 bases and V 2 bases, and 6 bases lay outside the gene matches. The CDR3 sequence is 14 residues long. CDR3 coding DNA: TGTGCCAGCAGTTTAAGGGGACAGGGGGAATGGCAGTACTTC. Amino acids: CASSLRGQGEWQYF.

The CDR3 loop is CASSLPTGANVLTF. The CDR3 coding sequence is TGTGCCAGCAGCTTGCCTACCGGGGCCAACGTCCTGACTTTC. This chain uses TRBV5-4 with TRBJ2-6; D unclear. CDR3 length equals 14 residues. CDR1 is SGHNT, CDR2 YYREEE, per germline (reference sequence). V was cut by 1 base and J by 4 bases, with 6 bases left in between.

This clonotype was picked up many times. V is TRBV3-1 and J is TRBJ1-1; D call uncertain. Germline V lookup: CDR1 LGHDT, CDR2 YNNKEL (reference sequence). This CDR3 has 13 residues. Trimming pared 1 base from V and 7 bases from J, leaving 10 bases between. This CDR3 reads CASSQGGGIEAFF. CDR3 bases: TGTGCCAGCAGCCAAGGAGGAGGAATTGAAGCTTTCTTT.

In the case of this clonotype: A read error is likely here: a far larger clone is one base away. The rearrangement uses TRBV6-5 and TRBJ2-1; 11 bases agree with TRBD2. The length of the CDR3 is 17 residues. After removal of 0 bases from V and 1 base from J, the junction contained 2 bases not matched to a gene. Germline CDR1 reads MNHEY; CDR2 reads SVGAGI. CDR3 loop: CASSYSGLAESYNEQFF. The CDR3 nucleotides read TGTGCCAGCAGTTACTCGGGACTAGCGGAATCCTACAATGAGCAGTTCTTC.

This clonotype was detected ten times or more. The V gene is TRBV28, the J gene TRBJ1-1, with 10 bases fitting TRBD1. After removal of 3 bases from V and 5 bases from J, the junction contained 3 bases not matched to a gene. CDR1 is MDHEN, CDR2 SYDVKM, per germline. The CDR3 spans 14 residues. The CDR3 sequence is CASSFGTGDTEAFF. The CDR3 region has the DNA TGTGCCAGCAGTTTCGGGACAGGGGATACTGAAGCTTTCTTT. Supplemented by reference TRBV28 and TRBJ1-1, the full variable domain reads DVKVTQSSRYLVKRTGEKVFLECVQDMDHENMFWYRQDPGLGLRLIYFSYDVKMKEKGDIPEGYSVSREKKERFSLILESASTNQTSMYLCASSFGTGDTEAFFGQGTRLTVV.

This clonotype was recorded at least ten times. The chain links TRBV29-1 to TRBJ2-1, with a possible D match to TRBD2 (6 bases). Trimming took 8 bases from V and 0 from J, leaving 14 bases between them. CDR3 length equals 14 residues. Germline CDR1 SQVTM, CDR2 ANQGSEA. For the CDR3, the DNA is TGCAGCCTGGGGGTGGGACTCTCCTACAATGAGCAGTTCTTC. Amino acid sequence: CSLGVGLSYNEQFF.

The genes are TRBV6-2 or TRBV6-3 and TRBJ2-3; 11 bases match TRBD2. Germline loops: CDR1 MNHEY, CDR2 SVGEGT. Trimming removed 5 bases from V and 2 bases from J; junction bases left unmatched: 15. This CDR3 region has 19 residues. The CDR3 DNA follows: TGTGCCAGCAGTGAAAGGGAACTAGCGGGAGTGCTCGCCACAGATACGCAGTATTTT. It specifies CASSERELAGVLATDTQYF.

In its sample, this clonotype was seen many times. The rearrangement uses TRBV18 and TRBJ2-5, with 8 bases fitting TRBD2. Trimming cost V 2 bases and J 2 bases; bases outside gene matches: 1. Germline CDR1 KGHSH, CDR2 LQKENI. The CDR3 contains 14 residues. CDR3 nucleotide sequence: TGTGCCAGCTCACCATCGGGAGGGCAAGAGACCCAGTACTTC. Protein product: CASSPSGGQETQYF.

This clonotype has at least ten counts. The chain recombines TRBV24-1 with TRBJ2-2, with D perhaps TRBD2 (6 bases). Trimming removed 3 bases at V and 3 bases at J, with 7 bases between. The CDR3 contains 14 residues. Germline CDR1 and CDR2: KGHDR and SFDVKD. Here the CDR3 DNA reads TGTGCCACCAGTGATCGGAGGGACACCGGGGAGCTGTTTTTT. This codes for CATSDRRDTGELFF.

The sample holds many counts of this clonotype. The V and J genes are TRBV10-3 and TRBJ2-3; D is undetermined. CDR3 length equals 14 residues. Per germline, CDR1 ENHRY and CDR2 SYGVKD. V was clipped by 3 bases and J by 9 bases, with 16 bases between them. This CDR3 is CAISDPFIAATQYF. Written as DNA, the CDR3 is TGTGCCATCAGTGATCCCTTCATAGCAGCAACGCAGTATTTT.

The sample holds a few counts of this clonotype. The chain has TRBV6-2 or TRBV6-3 and TRBJ2-7; perhaps TRBD1 as D (6 bases). V shed 6 bases and J shed 2 bases, with 14 bases lying between them. Germline V gene lookup returns CDR1 MNHEY and CDR2 SVGEGT. The CDR3 is 14 amino acids. The CDR3: CASSKDSLTYEQYF. The CDR3 DNA is TGTGCCAGCAGCAAGGACAGCCTCACCTACGAGCAGTACTTC.

Notes on this clonotype: The junction differs from germline at one of its ends, possibly a read error. The chain uses TRBV30 and TRBJ2-2, with D possibly matching TRBD2 (6 bases). Per germline, CDR1 GTSNPN and CDR2 SVGIG (reference sequence). This CDR3 is built from 12 residues. This CDR3 reads CAWSPSVRELSF. In nucleotides, the CDR3 is TGTGCCTGGAGTCCCAGCGTCCGGGAGCTGTCTTTT.

The chain couples TRBV29-1 to TRBJ2-6; 7 bases line up with TRBD2. Trimming cost V 1 base and J 2 bases; bases outside gene matches: 2. The CDR3 has 15 residues. CDR1 and CDR2 (germline): SQVTM, ANQGSEA. The CDR3 protein is CSVEGGGAGANVLTF. Written as DNA, the CDR3 is TGCAGCGTTGAAGGGGGAGGGGCTGGGGCCAACGTCCTGACTTTC.

On this clonotype itself: A read error may explain this, as a much larger clone is one base away. This chain uses TRBV3-1 with TRBJ2-7, with 9 bases identical to TRBD2. The CDR3 has 15 amino acids. Germline CDR1 is LGHDT and CDR2 is YNNKEL (reference sequence). DNA for the CDR3: TGTGCCAGCAGCCAAGAGGGGACTAGCCCCTACGAGCGGTACTTC. Encoded protein: CASSQEGTSPYERYF.

At least ten counts were recorded for this clonotype. The gene calls are TRBV12-3 or TRBV12-4 and TRBJ2-1; D unclear. The CDR3 runs to 14 residues. V shed 3 bases and J shed 2 bases, with 8 bases lying between them. The CDR3 here is CASSFGGTYNEQFF. The CDR3 coding sequence is TGTGCCAGCAGTTTTGGCGGAACCTACAATGAGCAGTTCTTC.

This clonotype was counted at least ten times. This chain joins TRBV27 and TRBJ1-5; D gene ambiguous. CDR3 size: 14 residues. Trimming left V 2 bases short and J 0 bases short, with 5 bases between. Per the germline V gene, CDR1 is MNHEY and CDR2 is SMNVEV (reference sequence). The CDR3 here is CASSLQSSNQPQHF. The CDR3 DNA is TGTGCCAGCAGTTTACAGAGTAGCAATCAGCCCCAGCATTTT.

The sample holds many counts of this clonotype. This chain joins TRBV20-1 and TRBJ2-3; TRBD2 matches 10 bases. The CDR3 extends over 15 amino acids. The ends lost 4 bases at V and 2 bases at J; junction bases unmatched: 6. CDR1 and CDR2 (germline): DFQATT, SNEGSKA (reference sequence). This CDR3 reads CSATQREGSTDTQYF. The CDR3 nucleotides are TGCAGTGCTACTCAGCGGGAGGGTTCCACAGATACGCAGTATTTT.

V is TRBV12-3 or TRBV12-4 and J is TRBJ2-1; 10 bases line up with TRBD1. Germline trimming cut 8 bases from V and 7 bases from J; bases unmatched to any gene: 11. CDR3 length: 15 amino acids. CDR3 sequence reads: CASGHGTGARNEQFF. CDR3 DNA sequence: TGTGCCAGCGGGCATGGGACAGGGGCTAGAAATGAGCAGTTCTTC.

This clonotype showed up just a few times. The gene calls are TRBV2 and TRBJ2-2; D gene uncertain. Looked up from germline, CDR1 is SNHLY and CDR2 is FYNNEI. The CDR3 is 13 residues long. V lost 6 bases to trimming and J lost 6 bases, with 11 bases between them. As DNA, the CDR3 is TGTGCCAGCAGACGACCCGGGTCCGGGGAGCTGTTTTTT. Residues: CASRRPGSGELFF. The full variable domain, rest sourced from reference TRBV2 and TRBJ2-2, is EPEVTQTPSHQVTQMGQEVILRCVPISNHLYFYWYRQILGQKVEFLVSFYNNEISEKSEIFDDQFSVERPDGSNFTLKIRSTKLEDSAMYFCASRRPGSGELFFGEGSRLTVL.

This clonotype was observed at least ten times. The V call is TRBV30, the J call TRBJ1-6; D not resolved. The CDR3 contains 12 residues. Germline-derived CDR1 and CDR2 are GTSNPN and SVGIG (reference sequence). Deletions cut 3 bases from V and 10 bases from J, with 10 bases between. CDR3 bases: TGTGCCTGGAGGCCGGGCGGGTCACCCCTCCACTTT. Translation gives CAWRPGGSPLHF.

This clonotype was picked up many times. The chain couples TRBV18 to TRBJ1-2; possible D gene TRBD1, 5 bases. CDR3 length: 13 residues. CDR1 KGHSH and CDR2 LQKENI come from the germline V gene. Trimming left V 2 bases short and J 8 bases short, with 12 bases between. The CDR3 nucleotides read TGTGCCAGCTCACCAAGTCAGGGAGGCGGCTACACCTTC. Translation gives CASSPSQGGGYTF.

In this sample, this clonotype turned up many times. The chain carries TRBV20-1 and TRBJ2-3; D gene unclear. This CDR3 spans 12 amino acids. The V end lost 4 bases, the J end lost 5 bases, and 10 bases lay between the germline ends. Germline lookup yields CDR1 DFQATT and CDR2 SNEGSKA (reference sequence). The CDR3, as DNA: TGCAGTGCTAACCGTGGGGAAGATACGCAGTATTTT. Its translation: CSANRGEDTQYF.

This clonotype has at least ten counts. The CDR3 nucleotides read TGTGCCAGCAGTGACGTGGACAGGGGTCAACTGTTTTTT. Protein: CASSDVDRGQLFF. The genes are TRBV2 and TRBJ1-4; 9 nucleotides align to TRBD1. This CDR3 is built from 13 residues. Germline V gives CDR1 SNHLY, CDR2 FYNNEI. V was pared by 3 bases and J by 12 bases, with 5 bases of the junction left unmatched.

This clonotype was found a few times. CDR3: CSARPPQGLGEKLFF. The CDR3 nucleotides read TGCAGTGCTAGACCACCACAGGGATTAGGTGAAAAACTGTTTTTT. The V gene is TRBV20-1, the J gene TRBJ1-4; possible D gene TRBD1, 6 bases. Germline V gene lookup returns CDR1 DFQATT and CDR2 SNEGSKA (reference sequence). This CDR3 comprises 15 residues. V was cut by 2 bases and J by 7 bases, with 17 bases left in between.

Note on this clonotype: At one of its ends the junction is not consistent with the germline gene, which may arise from a read error. The chain uses TRBV13 and TRBJ2-5, with TRBD2 matching over 11 bases. The germline gives CDR1 PRHDT, CDR2 FYEKMQ (reference sequence). This CDR3 spans 17 amino acids. Written as DNA, the CDR3 is TGTGCCAGCAGCTTCCGCACTAGCGGGAGTTTAAGAGAGACCCGGTACTTC. Translated, it gives CASSFRTSGSLRETRYF. Using reference TRBV13 and TRBJ2-5 for the parts outside the CDR3, the full variable domain is AAGVIQSPRHLIKEKRETATLKCYPIPRHDTVYWYQQGPGQDPQFLISFYEKMQSDKGSIPDRFSAQQFSDYHSELNMSSLELGDSALYFCASSFRTSGSLRETRYFGPGTRLLVL.

This clonotype was observed at least ten times. The chain has TRBV20-1 and TRBJ2-5, with TRBD2 identical over 7 bases. The V gene's germline CDR1 is DFQATT and CDR2 SNEGSKA (reference sequence). This CDR3 is built from 14 residues. The CDR3: CRGESGATQETQYF. The CDR3 DNA follows: TGCAGGGGGGAAAGCGGGGCTACCCAAGAGACCCAGTACTTC.

On this clonotype itself: A much larger clone is a single base away; this may be a read error. The rearrangement links TRBV27 to TRBJ2-5; the D is unclear. CDR1 and CDR2 (germline): MNHEY, SMNVEV (reference sequence). The CDR3 runs 11 residues. V was shortened by 7 bases and J by 9 bases, with 12 bases between the two germline ends. CDR3 residues: CASNGGEAQYF. Here the CDR3 DNA reads TGTGCCAGCAACGGCGGCGAGGCCCAGTACTTC.

V is TRBV20-1 and J is TRBJ2-1; TRBD2 agrees at 9 bases. The CDR3 covers 14 residues. V trimming: 2 bases; J trimming: 4 bases; junction bases outside the gene matches: 3. From germline, CDR1 is DFQATT and CDR2 SNEGSKA (reference sequence). CDR3 bases: TGCAGTGCTAGACTAGCGGGAAGGTACAATGAGCAGTTCTTC. This sequence encodes CSARLAGRYNEQFF.

This clonotype was seen repeatedly, ten times or more. V gene TRBV10-1 combines with J gene TRBJ2-7; 8 nucleotides agree with TRBD1. There are 13 residues in the CDR3. V lost 4 bases and J lost 5; bases outside the gene matches: 4. Germline V gene data show CDR1 as WNHNN and CDR2 as SYGVQD (reference sequence). The CDR3 here is CASSADRANEQYF. The CDR3 nucleotides read TGCGCCAGCAGTGCGGACAGGGCAAACGAGCAGTACTTC.